This TCR beta chain was sequenced in a study of shared clonotypes between healthy human individuals. For the study at large: Contributing individuals were a couple of females and three males aged 18 to 49.

Original data processing: From ImmunoSEQ came sequences covering only the junction and carrying no quality scores, so filtering differed. TCRdb's copy holds only in-frame clones and misses some; the assay was immunoSEQ multiplex PCR. That table is the source of V, J and clone size, and D and trimming were worked out from the DNA. The sample carries some 1 million clones, 65% to 75% recorded once. The CDR3 totals 18 residues. The ends lost 1 base at V and 6 bases at J; junction bases unmatched: 10. CDR1 SGDLS and CDR2 YYNGEE come from the germline V gene. Study findings and constraints: As a rule, naive subsets had a larger estimated richness than memory subsets.

Concerning this clone itself: Antigen specificity is unknown.

The receptor was derived from a man younger than 35 in good health. The rearrangement joins TRBV9 to TRBJ1-6; 10 positions agree with TRBD1. Sequenced: memory CD4+ T cells sorted from blood. As for subset: CD45RA-negative fraction. The CDR3 bases are TGTGCCAGCAGCGTAAATTACAGGGACAGGGGTTGTAATTCACCCCTCCACTTT. Protein product: CASSVNYRDRGCNSPLHF.